Sequencing of this T cell receptor beta chain was carried out in a study of graft-versus-host responses after intestinal transplantation. Study-wide background: Transplants given to recipients were multivisceral, liver-intestinal, or isolated intestinal. Tacrolimus plus steroids were given to all recipients for approximately three years, preceded by anti-thymocyte globulin induction. Study-wide results and limits: Analysis identified GvH clones in recipient marrow, with some appearing first in ileum or blood. Patients with graft-donor T cell macrochimerism had high graft-versus-host to host-versus-graft clonal ratios in allografts.

The table came from immunoSEQ multiplex PCR; TCRdb's copy has only in-frame clones and leaves some out. The repertoire holds more than 95,000 clones, about 90% seen once, with roughly 1% in the top ten. The germline V gene encodes CDR1 DFQATT and CDR2 SNEGSKA (reference sequence). CDR3 length: 11 residues. V was cut by 6 bases and J by 5 bases, with 11 bases left in between. Of note for this clone: No antigen is known for it.

The sample was unstimulated CD4+ T cells sorted from spleen or lymph node cells, taken before intestinal transplant. This TCR came from a human donor who received an intestinal transplant. The chain has TRBV20-1 and TRBJ2-7; D remains unclear. CDR3 DNA sequence: TGCAGTGCCCGGATCCGGCACGAGCAGTACTTC. Amino acids: CSARIRHEQYF.